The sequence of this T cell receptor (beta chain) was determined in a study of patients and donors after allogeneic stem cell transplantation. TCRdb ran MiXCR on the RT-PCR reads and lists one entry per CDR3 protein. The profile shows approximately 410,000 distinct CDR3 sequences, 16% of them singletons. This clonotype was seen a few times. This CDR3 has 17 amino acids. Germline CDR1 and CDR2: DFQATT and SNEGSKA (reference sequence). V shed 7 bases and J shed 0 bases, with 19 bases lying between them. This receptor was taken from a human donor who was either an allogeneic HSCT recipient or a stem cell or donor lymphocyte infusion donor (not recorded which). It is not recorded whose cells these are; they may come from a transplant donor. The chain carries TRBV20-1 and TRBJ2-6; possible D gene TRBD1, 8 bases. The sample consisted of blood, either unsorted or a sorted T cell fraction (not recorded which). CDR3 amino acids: CSGRGRGTISGANVLTF. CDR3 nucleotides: TGCAGTGGCAGGGGGCGGGGGACCATCTCTGGGGCCAACGTCCTGACTTTC.